The source of this T cell receptor (beta chain) is a study of cytomegalovirus exposure and HLA in healthy donors. Study summary: There were tens of millions of unique TCRs (from HLA-typed donors) in an early data release. Among approximately 390 genotyped donors, more than 65% fell in the Caucasian-associated ancestry cluster. Study-level points and caveats: Researchers reported in a later analysis that a missense DCLRE1C variant was tied to TCR beta V- and J-gene trimming.

With 60 Vbeta and 13 Jbeta primers, the PCR was carried out. Repertoires were generated with immunoSEQ multiplex PCR, while TCRdb's copy carries only in-frame clones and drops some. The repertoire includes 150,000 to 200,000 clones, around 62% of them detected once, and around 2.9% sits in the top ten. The sample holds a few counts of this clone. Its matching antigen is unknown. Trimming pared 2 bases from V and 2 bases from J, leaving 4 bases between. The CDR3 is 13 amino acids. CDR1 is MNHEY, CDR2 SMNVEV, per germline (reference sequence). The chain recombines TRBV27 with TRBJ1-3, with D hard to call. This clonotype originated in a man in his forties or fifties in good health and CMV-seronegative. Sample: PBMCs. The CDR3 spells CASSLLPGNTIYF. The CDR3 DNA is TGTGCCAGCAGTTTACTCCCTGGAAACACCATATATTTT.